This TCR beta chain was recorded in a study of OX40 agonist ivuxolimab in advanced cancers. Study overall: Dose-escalation patients' cancers were hepatocellular carcinoma, melanoma, renal cell or head and neck cancer.

This clone was observed a few times. The antigen is undetermined. This CDR3 region has 16 residues. Germline V lookup: CDR1 SGHDT, CDR2 YYEEEE. V dropped 3 bases and J dropped 6 bases, with 21 bases sitting between them. TCRdb's table, derived via immunoSEQ multiplex PCR, lists solely in-frame clones and lacks some. The repertoire includes about 80,000 clones, approximately 82% of them detected once, and around 0.8% sits in the top ten. Study-wide results and caveats: By week 6 at 0.1 to 3.0 mg/kg, blood CD4+ and CD8+ T cells had expanded clonally.

The origin of this receptor is an adult with an advanced solid tumor such as melanoma, head and neck, liver or kidney cancer. The chain joins TRBV5-6 to TRBJ1-1; maybe TRBD1 (5 bases). Sequences were derived from CD4+ or CD8+ T cells sorted from blood, sampled in a trial of the OX40 agonist ivuxolimab. The CDR3 is CASSSDLGGRGAEAFF. The DNA of the CDR3 is TGTGCCAGCAGCTCGGATCTCGGGGGTCGAGGGGCTGAAGCTTTCTTT.